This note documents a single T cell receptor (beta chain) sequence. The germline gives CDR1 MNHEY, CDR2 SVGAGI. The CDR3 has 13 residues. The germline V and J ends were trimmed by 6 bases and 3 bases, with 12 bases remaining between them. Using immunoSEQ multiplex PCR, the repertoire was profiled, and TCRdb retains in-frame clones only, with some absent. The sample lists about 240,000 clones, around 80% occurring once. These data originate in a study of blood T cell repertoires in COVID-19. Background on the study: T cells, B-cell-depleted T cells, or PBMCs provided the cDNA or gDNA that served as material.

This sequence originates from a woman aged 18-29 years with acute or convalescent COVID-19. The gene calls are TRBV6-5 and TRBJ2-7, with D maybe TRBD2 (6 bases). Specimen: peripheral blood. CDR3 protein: CASRLSGSYEQYF. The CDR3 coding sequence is TGTGCCAGCAGACTTAGCGGAAGCTACGAGCAGTACTTC.